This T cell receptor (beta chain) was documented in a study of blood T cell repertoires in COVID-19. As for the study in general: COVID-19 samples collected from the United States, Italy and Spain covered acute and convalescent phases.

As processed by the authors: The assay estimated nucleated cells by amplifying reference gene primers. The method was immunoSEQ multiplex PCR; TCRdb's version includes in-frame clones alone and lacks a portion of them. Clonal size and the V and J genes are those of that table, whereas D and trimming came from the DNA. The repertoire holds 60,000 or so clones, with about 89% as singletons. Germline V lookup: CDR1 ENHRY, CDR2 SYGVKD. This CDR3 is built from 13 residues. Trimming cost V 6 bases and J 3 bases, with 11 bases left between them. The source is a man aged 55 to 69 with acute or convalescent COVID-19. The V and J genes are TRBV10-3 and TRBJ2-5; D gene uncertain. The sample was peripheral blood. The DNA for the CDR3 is TGTGCCATCAGGTCCCGCGGTGAAGAGACCCAGTACTTC. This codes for CAIRSRGEETQYF.